The 29 T cell receptor beta chains below come from one sample, sequenced in a study of T cells in Graves' hyperthyroidism and ophthalmopathy. The TCR beta CDR3 regions underwent amplification using RNA transcripts as the source. First-round RT-PCR of the TCR CDR3 relied on the HTBI primer set. TCRdb called the multiplex PCR reads again in MiXCR, with one record for every CDR3 protein. The table lists roughly 560,000 distinct CDR3 sequences, about 14% of them singletons. The sequencing input was blood. Receptor source: a woman aged 40 to 49 with Graves' ophthalmopathy.

This clonotype has a handful of counts. The chain links TRBV6-1 to TRBJ2-1; 10 nucleotides align to TRBD2. The junction had 5 bases not matched to a gene; V was cut back by 3 bases and J by 6 bases. The germline V gene has CDR1 MNHNS and CDR2 SASEGT. The CDR3 consists of 15 residues. The CDR3 DNA follows: TGTGCCAGCAGTGATGCTAGCGGGAGCTTCAATGAGCAGTTCTTC. This codes for CASSDASGSFNEQFF.

This clonotype came up many times. The CDR3 coding sequence is TGCAGTGCTAGCGAGCAGAACAATGAGCAGTTCTTC. Encoded protein: CSASEQNNEQFF. The V and J genes are TRBV20-1 and TRBJ2-1; no reliable D call. Trimming removed 3 bases from V and 5 bases from J, with 8 bases in between. Germline CDR1 reads DFQATT; CDR2 reads SNEGSKA (reference sequence). CDR3 size: 12 residues.

This clonotype was seen at least ten times. This rearrangement joins TRBV12-3 or TRBV12-4 to TRBJ1-5; no firm D call. The CDR3 loop spans 13 amino acids. The V gene lost 2 bases and the J gene lost 7 bases, with 9 bases spanning the gap. For the CDR3, the DNA is TGTGCCAGCAGTTTAATGCAGTTACAGCCCCAGCATTTT. Its translation is CASSLMQLQPQHF.

This clonotype was detected ten times or more. The chain joins TRBV5-1 to TRBJ2-7; either TRBD1 or TRBD2 may fit D (5 bases each). Germline V gives CDR1 SGHRS, CDR2 YFSETQ. This CDR3 comprises 14 residues. V was shortened by 0 bases and J by 7 bases, with 14 bases between the two germline ends. CDR3 loop: CASSLGGPEGEQYF. As DNA, the CDR3 is TGCGCCAGCAGCTTGGGGGGACCGGAAGGGGAGCAGTACTTC.

This clonotype showed up many times. V usage is TRBV27 and J usage is TRBJ2-6; no clear D gene. The germline V gene has CDR1 MNHEY and CDR2 SMNVEV (reference sequence). The CDR3 covers 17 residues. Trimming stripped 5 bases from V and 0 bases from J, with 14 bases between. CDR3 nucleotide sequence: TGTGCCAGCAGTCTCCTGACACCATACTCTGGGGCCAACGTCCTGACTTTC. This encodes CASSLLTPYSGANVLTF. Full variable domain (remainder filled in from reference TRBV27 and TRBJ2-6): EAQVTQNPRYLITVTGKKLTVTCSQNMNHEYMSWYRQDPGLGLRQIYYSMNVEVTDKGDVPEGYKVSRKEKRNFPLILESPSPNQTSLYFCASSLLTPYSGANVLTFGAGSRLTVL.

There are many counts of this clonotype. The J gene is TRBJ2-7, the V gene TRBV2; TRBD2 agrees at 14 bases. The germline V gene has CDR1 SNHLY and CDR2 FYNNEI. After removal of 6 bases from V and 3 bases from J, the junction contained 10 bases not matched to a gene. CDR3 length equals 17 residues. As DNA, the CDR3 is TGTGCCAGCAGCGAGGGACTAGCGGGAGAGGGTATCTACGAGCAGTACTTC. This encodes CASSEGLAGEGIYEQYF.

This clonotype was detected ten times or more. This chain's CDR3 is CATSGDRGYNGYTF. DNA for the CDR3: TGTGCCACCAGCGGCGACAGGGGGTACAATGGCTACACCTTC. V gene TRBV15 combines with J gene TRBJ1-2; 9 bases match TRBD1. V lost 5 bases to trimming and J lost 6 bases; unmatched junction nucleotides: 7. From germline, CDR1 is LNHNV and CDR2 YYDKDF (reference sequence). The CDR3 length is 14 residues.

This clonotype has ten or more counts. The genes are TRBV25-1 and TRBJ2-2; D not resolved. This CDR3 region has 15 residues. In germline, CDR1 is MGHDK, CDR2 SYGVNS. V lost 5 bases to trimming and J lost 5 bases, with 15 bases between them. CDR3 DNA: TGTGCCAGCAGTTCCCCGAGGTTGGGGACCGGGGAGCTGTTTTTT. This sequence encodes CASSSPRLGTGELFF. Looking up the rest from reference TRBV25-1 and TRBJ2-2 gives the full variable domain: EADIYQTPRYLVIGTGKKITLECSQTMGHDKMYWYQQDPGMELHLIHYSYGVNSTEKGDLSSESTVSRIRTEHFPLTLESARPSHTSQYLCASSSPRLGTGELFFGEGSRLTVL.

This clonotype came up a few times. The V call is TRBV10-3, the J call TRBJ2-7; 7 bases fit TRBD2. Trimming took 1 base from V and 7 from J; bases not matched to a gene: 13. This CDR3 spans 16 amino acids. Germline values: CDR1 ENHRY, CDR2 SYGVKD. For the CDR3, the DNA is TGTGCCATCAGTGAGTGGAACGGGCCTCGAGCGGGAGAGCAGTACTTC. Its translation: CAISEWNGPRAGEQYF.

The chain carries TRBV12-3 or TRBV12-4 and TRBJ1-2, with 8 bases that match TRBD1. The CDR3 covers 15 residues. The J segment lost 2 bases and the V segment lost 3 bases, leaving 5 bases of the junction unmatched. CDR3 coding DNA: TGTGCCAGCAGTTTGGGGGACAGGCCCAACTATGGCTACACCTTC. Protein sequence: CASSLGDRPNYGYTF.

This clonotype was seen repeatedly, ten times or more. The genes are TRBV6-5 and TRBJ2-7; D is unresolved. CDR3 length: 14 residues. Per the germline V gene, CDR1 is MNHEY and CDR2 is SVGAGI. V was pared by 10 bases and J by 2 bases, with 18 bases between. CDR3 region: CATAEDGNPYEQYF. The CDR3 DNA is TGTGCCACAGCCGAGGACGGAAATCCCTACGAGCAGTACTTC.

This clonotype was seen ten or more times. The rearrangement joins TRBV6-5 to TRBJ2-7; 7 bases match TRBD1. The CDR3 length is 13 residues. V shed 0 bases and J 7 bases; nucleotides not matched to a gene: 3. The germline CDR1 and CDR2 sequences are MNHEY and SVGAGI. The CDR3 region has the DNA TGTGCCAGCAGTTACTCGAACAGGGGTGAGCAGTACTTC. Encoded protein: CASSYSNRGEQYF.

This clonotype was recorded at least ten times. The chain uses TRBV6-1 and TRBJ2-5; 8 nucleotides line up with TRBD1. There are 14 residues in the CDR3. Germline V gene lookup returns CDR1 MNHNS and CDR2 SASEGT. J was trimmed by 1 base and V by 6 bases; bases with no gene match: 4. The CDR3 region has the DNA TGTGCCAGCAGGTTGGACAGGGCCCAAGAGACCCAGTACTTC. It is translated as CASRLDRAQETQYF.

This chain links TRBV30 with TRBJ1-5, with D possibly matching TRBD1 (5 bases). Germline CDR1 reads GTSNPN; CDR2 reads SVGIG (reference sequence). Trimming cost V 1 base and J 5 bases, with 12 bases left between them. The CDR3 extends over 14 amino acids. CDR3 sequence (DNA): TGTGCCTGGAGTGCACCGGGACGAGATCAGCCCCAGCATTTT. Amino acid sequence: CAWSAPGRDQPQHF. Complete variable domain (other parts from reference TRBV30 and TRBJ1-5): SQTIHQWPATLVQPVGSPLSLECTVEGTSNPNLYWYRQAAGRGLQLLFYSVGIGQISSEVPQNLSASRPQDRQFILSSKKLLLSDSGFYLCAWSAPGRDQPQHFGDGTRLSIL.

Only a few counts were recorded for this clonotype. This sequence joins TRBV6-2 or TRBV6-3 and TRBJ2-5, with D unclear. The CDR3 is 13 residues long. Per the germline V gene, CDR1 is MNHEY and CDR2 is SVGEGT. V lost 6 bases and J 3 bases, leaving 11 bases between the germline ends. CDR3 loop: CASRPSPEETQYF. DNA for the CDR3: TGTGCCAGCAGGCCCTCGCCTGAAGAGACCCAGTACTTC.

There are many counts of this clonotype. The rearrangement links TRBV12-3 or TRBV12-4 to TRBJ1-3; D is ambiguous. This CDR3 has 16 amino acids. V lost 8 bases to trimming and J lost 8 bases, with 25 bases between them. The CDR3 DNA reads as TGTGCCAGCCGGGCAGGAGCCGAGTATAGCGAACACACCATATATTTT. Protein sequence: CASRAGAEYSEHTIYF.

V is TRBV6-1 and J is TRBJ1-2, with 8 bases that match TRBD1. V lost 8 bases to trimming and J lost 4 bases; unmatched junction nucleotides: 15. Germline assignment: CDR1 MNHNS and CDR2 SASEGT. The CDR3 is 16 residues long. CDR3 in amino acids: CASCPRGQGKAYGYTF. The CDR3, as DNA: TGTGCCAGCTGTCCACGCGGACAGGGAAAGGCCTATGGCTACACCTTC.

This clonotype was seen a handful of times. The chain's CDR3 is CASSLPFGGTQYF. The DNA of the CDR3 is TGTGCCAGCAGTTTACCGTTTGGGGGGACCCAGTACTTC. The chain has TRBV28 and TRBJ2-5, with D perhaps TRBD1 or TRBD2 (5 bases each). Germline CDR1 is MDHEN and CDR2 is SYDVKM. Trimming took off 2 bases at V and 7 bases at J, with 11 bases between the two ends. This CDR3 has 13 residues.

This clonotype was counted many times. The V and J genes are TRBV6-1 and TRBJ1-5; TRBD1 is a possible D gene (5 bases). V gave up 7 bases and J gave up 5 bases, with 15 bases separating them. Germline V CDR1 and CDR2: MNHNS, SASEGT. The CDR3 has 14 amino acids. The CDR3: CASKWAGNDQPQHF. CDR3 nucleotide sequence: TGTGCCAGCAAGTGGGCAGGGAACGATCAGCCCCAGCATTTT.

The V call is TRBV6-1, the J call TRBJ2-7, with a tentative D call TRBD1 (5 bases). Looked up from germline, CDR1 is MNHNS and CDR2 is SASEGT. The CDR3 runs to 15 residues. The V and J ends lost 7 bases and 2 bases respectively, with 18 bases between them. The CDR3: CASTLGAGLAYEQYF. The CDR3 DNA reads as TGTGCCAGCACCCTCGGTGCAGGGCTGGCCTACGAGCAGTACTTC.

The CDR3 DNA is TGTGCCAGCAGTACAGGGGGGGGAAACTATGGCTACACCTTC. Protein: CASSTGGGNYGYTF. The chain uses TRBV6-1 and TRBJ1-2; 8 bases match TRBD1. V shed 5 bases, J shed 2 bases, and the junction held 4 bases outside the gene matches. The germline CDR1 and CDR2 sequences are MNHNS and SASEGT. The CDR3 runs 14 residues.

Ten or more counts support this clonotype. DNA of the CDR3: TGTGCCAGCAGCGTAGGACTACGTGAAAACACTGAAGCTTTCTTT. Translating it yields CASSVGLRENTEAFF. The chain links TRBV9 to TRBJ1-1; D is ambiguous. CDR1 is SGDLS, CDR2 YYNGEE, per germline. This CDR3 contains 15 residues. Deletions cut 0 bases from V and 2 bases from J, with 11 bases between.

This clonotype was counted at least ten times. The chain has TRBV7-9 and TRBJ1-1; possibly TRBD1 for D (6 bases). There are 14 residues in the CDR3. The germline V gene has CDR1 SEHNR and CDR2 FQNEAQ (reference sequence). The V and J ends lost 5 bases and 4 bases respectively, with 14 bases between them. The CDR3 sequence is CASSLRQVSTEAFF. CDR3 DNA: TGTGCCAGCAGCCTACGACAGGTGAGCACTGAAGCTTTCTTT.

This clonotype was counted ten times or more. The rearrangement links TRBV28 to TRBJ2-7; no definite D call. V lost 6 bases to trimming and J lost 3 bases, with 12 bases between them. CDR1 and CDR2 from the germline V gene are MDHEN and SYDVKM. The CDR3 has 13 residues. CDR3: CASRSHEDYEQYF. In DNA form, the CDR3 reads TGTGCCAGCAGGTCCCATGAGGACTACGAGCAGTACTTC.

The rearrangement uses TRBV20-1 and TRBJ2-7, with 10 bases that match TRBD2. The CDR3 sequence is 14 residues long. J gave up 4 bases and V 2 bases, and 5 bases lay outside the gene matches. In germline, CDR1 is DFQATT, CDR2 SNEGSKA (reference sequence). Written as DNA, the CDR3 is TGCAGTGCTAGACACCTAGCGGGAGAGTACGAGCAGTACTTC. Its translation is CSARHLAGEYEQYF.

Ten or more counts support this clonotype. The chain couples TRBV9 to TRBJ2-7; tentatively, D is TRBD1 (6 bases). CDR3 length: 14 residues. V was cut by 3 bases and J by 6 bases, with 16 bases left in between. Germline V gene sequence: CDR1 SGDLS, CDR2 YYNGEE. CDR3 in amino acids: CASSAGTTTFEQYF. Written as DNA, the CDR3 is TGTGCCAGCAGCGCCGGGACAACTACGTTCGAGCAGTACTTC.

This clonotype was observed at least ten times. V gene TRBV20-1 combines with J gene TRBJ2-5, with TRBD1 identical over 8 bases. There are 13 residues in the CDR3. With 6 bases clipped from V and 5 bases from J, the junction kept 8 bases outside the gene matches. In germline, CDR1 is DFQATT, CDR2 SNEGSKA (reference sequence). CDR3 bases: TGCAGTGCCAGCCAGGGGGCCCGCGAGACCCAGTACTTC. Its protein is CSASQGARETQYF.

This clonotype was recorded many times. The V call is TRBV2, the J call TRBJ1-2; D remains ambiguous. The V gene lost 10 bases and the J gene lost 7 bases, with 19 bases spanning the gap. Germline-derived CDR1 and CDR2 are SNHLY and FYNNEI. The CDR3 sequence is 13 residues long. CDR3 nucleotides: TGTGCCACCCGACCAGCAGCAGTGCCTGGCTACACCTTC. Its translation is CATRPAAVPGYTF.

This clonotype was detected many times. V and J are TRBV14 and TRBJ1-5, with 10 bases that match TRBD1. This CDR3 spans 15 amino acids. Trimming at V came to 3 bases and at J to 4 bases, leaving 3 bases not matched to a gene. Germline V lookup: CDR1 SGHDN, CDR2 FVKESK. The CDR3 region is CASSQGTGANQPQHF. CDR3 nucleotide sequence: TGTGCCAGCAGCCAGGGGACAGGGGCGAATCAGCCCCAGCATTTT.